This T cell receptor (beta chain) was retrieved from a study of blood T cell repertoires in COVID-19. The germline V gene encodes CDR1 MNHEY and CDR2 SVGAGI. V lost 7 bases and J 4 bases, leaving 17 bases between the germline ends. The CDR3 consists of 15 residues. Authors' analysis steps: The authors estimated nucleated cell counts from reference gene primer amplification. Repertoires were generated with immunoSEQ multiplex PCR, while TCRdb's copy carries only in-frame clones and drops some. V and J calls plus clone size are reproduced from that table; the DNA served to infer D and trimming. The sample yields nearly 85,000 clones, more than 70% seen once.

The chain employs TRBV6-5 and TRBJ1-5; tentative D call: TRBD1 (6 bases). The receptor was derived from a woman in her fifties or sixties with acute or convalescent COVID-19. Sequenced material: peripheral blood. The CDR3 sequence is CASTPRGAPNQPQHF. The CDR3 DNA sequence: TGTGCCAGCACTCCCCGGGGGGCACCTAATCAGCCCCAGCATTTT.